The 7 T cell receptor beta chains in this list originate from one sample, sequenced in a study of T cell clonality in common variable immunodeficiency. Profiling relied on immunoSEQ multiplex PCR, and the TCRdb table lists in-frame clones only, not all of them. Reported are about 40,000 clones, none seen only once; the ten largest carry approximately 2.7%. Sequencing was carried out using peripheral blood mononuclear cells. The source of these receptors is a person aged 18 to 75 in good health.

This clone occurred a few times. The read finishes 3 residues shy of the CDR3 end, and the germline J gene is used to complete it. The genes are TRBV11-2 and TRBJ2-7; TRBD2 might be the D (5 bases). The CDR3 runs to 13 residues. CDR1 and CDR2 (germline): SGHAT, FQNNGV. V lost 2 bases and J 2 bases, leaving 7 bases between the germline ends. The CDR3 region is CASSLQEAYEQYF. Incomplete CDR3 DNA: TGTGCCAGCAGCTTACAGGAGGCCTACGAG.

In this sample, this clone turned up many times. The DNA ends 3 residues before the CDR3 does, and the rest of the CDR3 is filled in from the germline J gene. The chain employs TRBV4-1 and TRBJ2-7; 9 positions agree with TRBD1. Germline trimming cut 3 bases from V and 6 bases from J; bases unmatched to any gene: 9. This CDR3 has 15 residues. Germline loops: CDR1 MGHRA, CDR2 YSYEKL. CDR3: CASSHRQGEPSEQYF. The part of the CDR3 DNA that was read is TGCGCCAGCAGCCACCGACAGGGGGAACCCTCCGAG.

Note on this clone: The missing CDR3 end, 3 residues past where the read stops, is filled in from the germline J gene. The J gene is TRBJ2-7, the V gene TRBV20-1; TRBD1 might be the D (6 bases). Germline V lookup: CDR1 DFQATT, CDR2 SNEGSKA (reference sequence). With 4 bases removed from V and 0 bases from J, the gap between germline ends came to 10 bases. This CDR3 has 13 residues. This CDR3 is CSATGDSSYEQYF. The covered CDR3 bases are TGCAGTGCTACAGGGGATTCCTCCTACGAG.

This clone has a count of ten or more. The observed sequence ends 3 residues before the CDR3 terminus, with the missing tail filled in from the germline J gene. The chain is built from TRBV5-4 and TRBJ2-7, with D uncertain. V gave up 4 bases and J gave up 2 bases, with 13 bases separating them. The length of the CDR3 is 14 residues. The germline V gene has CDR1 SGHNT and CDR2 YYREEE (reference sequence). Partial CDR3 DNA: TGTGCCAGCAGCCCCTTGCTAGGAACCTACGAG. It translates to CASSPLLGTYE. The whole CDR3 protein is CASSPLLGTYEQYF.

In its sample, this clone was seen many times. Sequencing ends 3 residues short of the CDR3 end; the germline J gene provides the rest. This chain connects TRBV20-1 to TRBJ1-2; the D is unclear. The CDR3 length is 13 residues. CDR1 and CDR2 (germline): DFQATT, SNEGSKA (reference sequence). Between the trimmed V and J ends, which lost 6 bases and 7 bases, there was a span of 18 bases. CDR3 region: CSAGAPLGRGYTF. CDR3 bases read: TGCAGTGCCGGAGCGCCGCTCGGTCGTGGC.

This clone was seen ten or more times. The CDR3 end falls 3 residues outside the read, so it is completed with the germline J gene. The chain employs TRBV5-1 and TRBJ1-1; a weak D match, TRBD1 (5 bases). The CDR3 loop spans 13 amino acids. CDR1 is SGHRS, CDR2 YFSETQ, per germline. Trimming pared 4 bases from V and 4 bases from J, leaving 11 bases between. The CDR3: CASSGGGVTEAFF. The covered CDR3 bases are TGCGCCAGCAGCGGCGGAGGGGTCACTGAA.

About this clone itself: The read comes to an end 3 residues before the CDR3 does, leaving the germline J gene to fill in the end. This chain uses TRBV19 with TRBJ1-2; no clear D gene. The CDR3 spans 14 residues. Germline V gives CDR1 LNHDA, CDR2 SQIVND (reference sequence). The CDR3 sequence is CASSMTSDSYDYTF. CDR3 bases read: TGTGCCAGTAGTATGACTAGCGACTCCTACGAC.